Listed below are T cell receptor beta chains from one sample, sequenced in a study of identical twins. MiXCR, run by TCRdb on the 5' RACE reads, gives a single entry per CDR3 protein. The table includes 1.5 million or so distinct CDR3 sequences, about 30% detected once. The sequenced material came from cord blood. Source of these receptors: a newborn girl in good health. The CDR3 runs from the conserved cysteine through the conserved F or W. Fields, in order: V gene, CDR3 length, D gene, clone size, J gene, CDR3 DNA, CDR3 protein. The D gene is left open where the match is weak. Where a row states a size, it is once, few, many or the class of an expanded clone; other rows omit it.

V gene: TRBV7-2
CDR3 length: 13
D gene: TRBD2
clone size: -
J gene: TRBJ2-7
CDR3 DNA: TGTGCCAACAGCGGGGGGCCGTACAATGAGCAGTACTTC
CDR3 protein: CANSGGPYNEQYF

V gene: TRBV5-6
CDR3 length: 15
D gene: -
clone size: -
J gene: TRBJ2-1
CDR3 DNA: TGTGCCGGCAGCTTGGTGACAGTTAGGTACAATGAGCAGTTCTTC
CDR3 protein: CAGSLVTVRYNEQFF

V gene: TRBV20-1
CDR3 length: 16
D gene: TRBD2
clone size: -
J gene: TRBJ2-1
CDR3 DNA: TGCAGTGCTAGAGATCTGGGGGGGGGCTCCTACAATGAGCAGTTCTTC
CDR3 protein: CSARDLGGGSYNEQFF

V gene: TRBV7-7
CDR3 length: 15
D gene: -
clone size: -
J gene: TRBJ2-3
CDR3 DNA: TGTGCTAGCAGCCGCGGGACACTGAGCACAGATACGCAGTATTTT
CDR3 protein: CASSRGTLSTDTQYF

V gene: TRBV24-1
CDR3 length: 13
D gene: TRBD1
clone size: -
J gene: TRBJ2-1
CDR3 DNA: TGTGCCACCAGCGTAAGACAGGGAAGTGAGCAGTTCTTC
CDR3 protein: CATSVRQGSEQFF

V gene: TRBV12-3/TRBV12-4
CDR3 length: 13
D gene: TRBD1
clone size: few
J gene: TRBJ2-4
CDR3 DNA: TGTGCCAGCAGTGCGCGGACAGGGGGGGGTCAGTACTTC
CDR3 protein: CASSARTGGGQYF

V gene: TRBV4-1
CDR3 length: 15
D gene: TRBD1
clone size: -
J gene: TRBJ1-1
CDR3 DNA: TGCGCCAGCAGCCAAGATCGGACAGGGATCACTGAAGCTTTCTTT
CDR3 protein: CASSQDRTGITEAFF

V gene: TRBV21-1
CDR3 length: 12
D gene: -
clone size: -
J gene: TRBJ2-4
CDR3 DNA: TGTGCCAGCAGCAAAGTGTATCCCATTCAGTACTTC
CDR3 protein: CASSKVYPIQYF

V gene: TRBV9
CDR3 length: 16
D gene: TRBD2
clone size: -
J gene: TRBJ2-3
CDR3 DNA: TGTGCCAGCAGCCCCAGAGGGACTAGCGTGGCAGATACGCAGTATTTT
CDR3 protein: CASSPRGTSVADTQYF

V gene: TRBV27
CDR3 length: 15
D gene: TRBD2
clone size: few
J gene: TRBJ2-1
CDR3 DNA: TGTGCCAGCAGTTCCCACGGCGGGAGGGCCAATGAGCAGTTCTTC
CDR3 protein: CASSSHGGRANEQFF

V gene: TRBV7-2
CDR3 length: 14
D gene: -
clone size: -
J gene: TRBJ2-6
CDR3 DNA: TGTGCCAGCAGCCGCCCAGAAGGGGCCAACGTCCTGACTTTC
CDR3 protein: CASSRPEGANVLTF

V gene: TRBV29-1
CDR3 length: 12
D gene: -
clone size: few
J gene: TRBJ2-5
CDR3 DNA: TGCAGCGTGTTTGGGGACGTAGAGACCCAGTACTTC
CDR3 protein: CSVFGDVETQYF

V gene: TRBV12-3/TRBV12-4
CDR3 length: 14
D gene: TRBD2
clone size: few
J gene: TRBJ2-7
CDR3 DNA: TGTGCAGTAGGAGACGGGGGGGCCTCTCACGAGCAGTACTTC
CDR3 protein: CAVGDGGASHEQYF

V gene: TRBV28
CDR3 length: 17
D gene: TRBD2
clone size: few
J gene: TRBJ2-1
CDR3 DNA: TGTGCCAGCAGTTTATCGCCGGGACTAGCGGTTTACAATGAGCAGTTCTTC
CDR3 protein: CASSLSPGLAVYNEQFF

V gene: TRBV20-1
CDR3 length: 16
D gene: -
clone size: -
J gene: TRBJ2-1
CDR3 DNA: TGCAGCCTCCGGAGGGACAGCCTCTCCTCCTACAATGAGCAGTTCTTC
CDR3 protein: CSLRRDSLSSYNEQFF

V gene: TRBV10-3
CDR3 length: 13
D gene: -
clone size: many
J gene: TRBJ2-3
CDR3 DNA: TGTGCCAACCGAGGGGGAGTCACAGATACGCAGTATTTT
CDR3 protein: CANRGGVTDTQYF

V gene: TRBV12-3/TRBV12-4
CDR3 length: 17
D gene: TRBD2
clone size: -
J gene: TRBJ2-1
CDR3 DNA: TGTGCCAGCAGTTTGGGCCCGACTAGCGGGAGGGCCAATGAGCAGTTCTTC
CDR3 protein: CASSLGPTSGRANEQFF

V gene: TRBV12-3/TRBV12-4
CDR3 length: 13
D gene: -
clone size: -
J gene: TRBJ2-7
CDR3 DNA: TGTGCCAGCGGTTTTTTGGGTTTCTACGAGCAGTACTTC
CDR3 protein: CASGFLGFYEQYF

V gene: TRBV6-6
CDR3 length: 14
D gene: TRBD1
clone size: few
J gene: TRBJ1-2
CDR3 DNA: TGTGCCAGCAGTGGGGACAGGGGTCTCTATGGCTACACCTTC
CDR3 protein: CASSGDRGLYGYTF

V gene: TRBV19
CDR3 length: 10
D gene: -
clone size: -
J gene: TRBJ1-5
CDR3 DNA: TGTGCCAGTAGCTGGCGGCCCCAGCATTTT
CDR3 protein: CASSWRPQHF

V gene: TRBV7-2
CDR3 length: 16
D gene: -
clone size: -
J gene: TRBJ2-5
CDR3 DNA: TGTGCCAGCAGCTTAGCGTTAGGCAGCCCCTTCAGAGAGCAGTACTTC
CDR3 protein: CASSLALGSPFREQYF

V gene: TRBV4-2
CDR3 length: 15
D gene: -
clone size: -
J gene: TRBJ1-1
CDR3 DNA: TGTGCCAGCAGCCCAGGCGGGGGGTCGAACACTGAAGTTTTCTTT
CDR3 protein: CASSPGGGSNTEVFF

V gene: TRBV20-1
CDR3 length: 14
D gene: TRBD1
clone size: few
J gene: TRBJ1-4
CDR3 DNA: TGCAGTGCCCGGACAGGGGGCACTAATGAAAAACTGTTTTTT
CDR3 protein: CSARTGGTNEKLFF

V gene: TRBV11-1
CDR3 length: 19
D gene: TRBD2
clone size: few
J gene: TRBJ2-1
CDR3 DNA: TGTGCCAGCAGCTTACACCGAATTTGGACTAGCGGGGAGATGCATGAGCAGTTCTTC
CDR3 protein: CASSLHRIWTSGEMHEQFF

V gene: TRBV20-1
CDR3 length: 13
D gene: -
clone size: -
J gene: TRBJ1-5
CDR3 DNA: TGCAGTGCCAGCCGTGAGGGCGATCAGCCCCAGCATTTT
CDR3 protein: CSASREGDQPQHF

V gene: TRBV27
CDR3 length: 11
D gene: -
clone size: many
J gene: TRBJ2-5
CDR3 DNA: TGTGCCACCACCTGGAAAGAGACCCAGTACTTC
CDR3 protein: CATTWKETQYF

V gene: TRBV10-3
CDR3 length: 15
D gene: -
clone size: -
J gene: TRBJ1-1
CDR3 DNA: TGTGCCATCAGTGAGTCAAGCACAGGGAGAACTGAAGCTTTCTTT
CDR3 protein: CAISESSTGRTEAFF

V gene: TRBV15
CDR3 length: 16
D gene: TRBD2
clone size: few
J gene: TRBJ2-1
CDR3 DNA: TGTGCCACCAGCAGAGATTTGGCTAGCGGGAGCAATGAGCAGTTCTTC
CDR3 protein: CATSRDLASGSNEQFF

V gene: TRBV7-2
CDR3 length: 16
D gene: TRBD2
clone size: few
J gene: TRBJ2-3
CDR3 DNA: TGTGCCAGCAGCTTATGGAATAGCGGGAGAGAAGATACGCAGTATTTT
CDR3 protein: CASSLWNSGREDTQYF

V gene: TRBV6-6
CDR3 length: 16
D gene: TRBD2
clone size: -
J gene: TRBJ2-3
CDR3 DNA: TGTGCCAGCAGTTACGAGCGGGGGGGCAGTTCAGACACGCAGTATTTT
CDR3 protein: CASSYERGGSSDTQYF

V gene: TRBV20-1
CDR3 length: 11
D gene: -
clone size: -
J gene: TRBJ1-4
CDR3 DNA: TGCAGTGCTCCGAGTGGCGAAAAACTGTTTTTT
CDR3 protein: CSAPSGEKLFF

V gene: TRBV20-1
CDR3 length: 13
D gene: TRBD1
clone size: few
J gene: TRBJ1-5
CDR3 DNA: TGCAGTGCTATTGACAGGGCCGCAGGGGGCCAGCATTTT
CDR3 protein: CSAIDRAAGGQHF

V gene: TRBV10-3
CDR3 length: 13
D gene: -
clone size: -
J gene: TRBJ2-7
CDR3 DNA: TGTGCCATCGGACCGGGCCAGCCCTACGAGCAGTACTTC
CDR3 protein: CAIGPGQPYEQYF

V gene: TRBV2
CDR3 length: 16
D gene: TRBD2
clone size: -
J gene: TRBJ2-5
CDR3 DNA: TGTGCCAGCAGCGAAGACTCTCTAGCGGGGGGGGAGACCCAGTACTTC
CDR3 protein: CASSEDSLAGGETQYF

V gene: TRBV7-9
CDR3 length: 17
D gene: -
clone size: -
J gene: TRBJ2-2
CDR3 DNA: TGTGCCAGCACCTTTATTCCCATTACCGGTTATACCGGGGAGCTGTTTTTT
CDR3 protein: CASTFIPITGYTGELFF

V gene: TRBV28
CDR3 length: 15
D gene: TRBD2
clone size: few
J gene: TRBJ2-1
CDR3 DNA: TGTGCCAGCAGTTTATGGCGGGAGGCGGGCAATGAGCAGTTCTTC
CDR3 protein: CASSLWREAGNEQFF

V gene: TRBV15
CDR3 length: 14
D gene: -
clone size: few
J gene: TRBJ2-1
CDR3 DNA: TGTGCCACCAGCAGTCACAGGGAGTTCAATGAGCAGTTCTTC
CDR3 protein: CATSSHREFNEQFF

V gene: TRBV7-9
CDR3 length: 13
D gene: -
clone size: -
J gene: TRBJ2-3
CDR3 DNA: TGTGCCAGCAGCGGGCCGGAGGGTGATACGCAGTATTTT
CDR3 protein: CASSGPEGDTQYF

V gene: TRBV7-9
CDR3 length: 12
D gene: -
clone size: -
J gene: TRBJ2-5
CDR3 DNA: TGTGCCAGCAGCTTATCTGACCCTAGTCTGTACTTC
CDR3 protein: CASSLSDPSLYF

V gene: TRBV4-2
CDR3 length: 17
D gene: -
clone size: -
J gene: TRBJ1-4
CDR3 DNA: TGTGCCAGCAGCCAAGAGGAACCGGTTCCTCCAAATGAAAAACTGTTTTTT
CDR3 protein: CASSQEEPVPPNEKLFF

V gene: TRBV29-1
CDR3 length: 14
D gene: TRBD2
clone size: few
J gene: TRBJ2-4
CDR3 DNA: TGCAGCGTTCAGCTGGGACTAGCGGAAAACATTCAGTACTTC
CDR3 protein: CSVQLGLAENIQYF

V gene: TRBV3-1
CDR3 length: 17
D gene: TRBD2
clone size: -
J gene: TRBJ2-1
CDR3 DNA: TGTGCCAGCAGCCACCCTAGCGGGAGGTTGTCCTACAATGAGCAGTTCTTC
CDR3 protein: CASSHPSGRLSYNEQFF

V gene: TRBV20-1
CDR3 length: 15
D gene: TRBD1
clone size: -
J gene: TRBJ2-7
CDR3 DNA: TGCAGTGCTAGACCCCGAACTGACAGGGTCCACGAGCAGTACTTC
CDR3 protein: CSARPRTDRVHEQYF

V gene: TRBV20-1
CDR3 length: 14
D gene: -
clone size: once
J gene: TRBJ2-1
CDR3 DNA: TGCAGTGCCCCTATCCGGACAGACAACGATGAGCAGTTCTTC
CDR3 protein: CSAPIRTDNDEQFF

V gene: TRBV11-2
CDR3 length: 14
D gene: -
clone size: -
J gene: TRBJ1-4
CDR3 DNA: TGTGCCAGCAGCTTAGCGGTTTTTAATGAAAAACTGTTTTTT
CDR3 protein: CASSLAVFNEKLFF

V gene: TRBV20-1
CDR3 length: 14
D gene: TRBD2
clone size: -
J gene: TRBJ2-1
CDR3 DNA: TGCAGTGCCACGAGCGGGAGGGGAGACAATGAGCAGTTCTTC
CDR3 protein: CSATSGRGDNEQFF

V gene: TRBV5-1
CDR3 length: 17
D gene: -
clone size: -
J gene: TRBJ2-1
CDR3 DNA: TGCGCCAGCAGCTTGGCCTTGGAGGCTGGACCCCGCAATGAGCAGTTCTTC
CDR3 protein: CASSLALEAGPRNEQFF

V gene: TRBV6-6
CDR3 length: 17
D gene: -
clone size: -
J gene: TRBJ1-1
CDR3 DNA: TGTGCCAGCAGTTACCCTTACCGCTCCCAGGTGAACACTGAAGCTTTCTTT
CDR3 protein: CASSYPYRSQVNTEAFF

V gene: TRBV19
CDR3 length: 12
D gene: -
clone size: -
J gene: TRBJ2-7
CDR3 DNA: TGTGCCAGTATCCGGGACAACAATGAGCAGTACTTC
CDR3 protein: CASIRDNNEQYF

V gene: TRBV2
CDR3 length: 18
D gene: TRBD2
clone size: few
J gene: TRBJ2-1
CDR3 DNA: TGTGCCAGTCGTTACCCAAACAAGACTAGCGGGAGAACGAATGAGCAGTTCTTC
CDR3 protein: CASRYPNKTSGRTNEQFF

V gene: TRBV5-1
CDR3 length: 19
D gene: -
clone size: -
J gene: TRBJ2-2
CDR3 DNA: TGCGTCAGCAGCCTGTTGGTTGGCTTGGGGAGAGGGGACACCGGGGAGCTGTTTTTT
CDR3 protein: CVSSLLVGLGRGDTGELFF

V gene: TRBV5-1
CDR3 length: 13
D gene: -
clone size: few
J gene: TRBJ2-7
CDR3 DNA: TGCGCCAGCAGCTTGGCCCGTCGGGACGAGCAGTACTTC
CDR3 protein: CASSLARRDEQYF

V gene: TRBV9
CDR3 length: 15
D gene: -
clone size: -
J gene: TRBJ2-3
CDR3 DNA: TGTGCCAGCAGCGTACGCCTCTCTAGCACAGATACGCAGTATTTT
CDR3 protein: CASSVRLSSTDTQYF

V gene: TRBV11-2
CDR3 length: 15
D gene: -
clone size: -
J gene: TRBJ1-4
CDR3 DNA: TGTGCCAGCAGCTTATGGGGAAACGTGGATGAAAAACTGTTTTTT
CDR3 protein: CASSLWGNVDEKLFF

V gene: TRBV24-1
CDR3 length: 8
D gene: -
clone size: few
J gene: TRBJ2-1
CDR3 DNA: TGTGCCACCAGTGAGCAGTTCTTC
CDR3 protein: CATSEQFF

V gene: TRBV24-1
CDR3 length: 15
D gene: TRBD2
clone size: -
J gene: TRBJ2-1
CDR3 DNA: TGTGCCACCAGTGATTCGAGCGGGGGGGCAGGTGAGCAGTTCTTC
CDR3 protein: CATSDSSGGAGEQFF

V gene: TRBV3-1
CDR3 length: 16
D gene: TRBD2
clone size: few
J gene: TRBJ2-3
CDR3 DNA: TGTGCCAGCAGCCAGAGGGGCGGGAGGGCCGCAGATACGCAGTATTTT
CDR3 protein: CASSQRGGRAADTQYF

V gene: TRBV9
CDR3 length: 16
D gene: TRBD2
clone size: few
J gene: TRBJ2-3
CDR3 DNA: TGTGCCAGCAGCGTAGAGGGGACTAGCGGCGGGGATACGCAGTATTTT
CDR3 protein: CASSVEGTSGGDTQYF

V gene: TRBV5-1
CDR3 length: 12
D gene: -
clone size: many
J gene: TRBJ2-1
CDR3 DNA: TGCGCCAGCAGCCTGACCTTGGATGAGCAGTTCTTC
CDR3 protein: CASSLTLDEQFF

V gene: TRBV6-2/TRBV6-3
CDR3 length: 13
D gene: -
clone size: -
J gene: TRBJ2-1
CDR3 DNA: TGTGCCAGCAGTTACCGACTAGTTAATGAGCAGTTCTTC
CDR3 protein: CASSYRLVNEQFF